Included here is one TCR beta chain sequence, with context. Antigen unknown. In germline, CDR1 is SGHNT, CDR2 YYREEE (reference sequence). V gave up 3 bases and J gave up 6 bases; unmatched junction bases: 3. The CDR3 runs to 12 residues. This entry is derived from a study of cytomegalovirus exposure and HLA in healthy donors. General study findings and limits: Several V segments, TRBV6-2 and TRBV6-3 among them, could not be told apart and were dropped.

The PCR had 60 Vbeta and 13 Jbeta primers. TCRdb keeps only in-frame clones here, not all; method: immunoSEQ multiplex PCR. The sample includes about 67,000 clones, 65% to 70% of them seen just once. Sequenced sample: PBMCs. The chain employs TRBV5-4 and TRBJ2-7; 7 bases map to TRBD1. This clonotype was sampled from a woman aged 25 to 45 in good health and CMV-seronegative. As DNA, the CDR3 is TGTGCCAGCAGCTCACACAGGGGCGAGCAGTACTTC. It yields the protein CASSSHRGEQYF.